Reported below is one T cell receptor beta chain. Its antigen is not known. Patients had newly diagnosed, untreated stage II-IVA oral cavity squamous cell carcinoma. Only in-frame clones appear in the TCRdb table, and some are missing; sequencing was by immunoSEQ multiplex PCR. The sample includes over 10,000 clones, more than 60% of them seen just once. These data originate in a study of neoadjuvant anti-PD-1 for oral cavity cancer. Study-wide background: Before surgery, most patients got three to four biweekly 3 mg/kg nivolumab doses. Non-progressing patients received a fourth nivolumab dose near day 43, then surgery on days 50-56.

Study-level findings and limits: PBMC Gini-index clonality exceeded responders' in non-responders post-nivolumab.

The CDR3 sequence is 16 residues long. V was trimmed by 0 bases and J by 5 bases, leaving 15 bases between them. Germline V CDR1 and CDR2: SGDLS, YYNGEE. The sequenced sample was PBMCs, obtained before nivolumab (anti-PD-1) treatment. The V call is TRBV9, the J call TRBJ2-1, with TRBD1 as a possible D gene (6 bases). The receptor was derived from a person between 40 and 79 years old with oral cavity squamous cell carcinoma. The CDR3 reads CASSVDPRGRDNEQFF. As DNA, the CDR3 is TGTGCCAGCAGCGTAGACCCCAGGGGTCGAGACAATGAGCAGTTCTTC.